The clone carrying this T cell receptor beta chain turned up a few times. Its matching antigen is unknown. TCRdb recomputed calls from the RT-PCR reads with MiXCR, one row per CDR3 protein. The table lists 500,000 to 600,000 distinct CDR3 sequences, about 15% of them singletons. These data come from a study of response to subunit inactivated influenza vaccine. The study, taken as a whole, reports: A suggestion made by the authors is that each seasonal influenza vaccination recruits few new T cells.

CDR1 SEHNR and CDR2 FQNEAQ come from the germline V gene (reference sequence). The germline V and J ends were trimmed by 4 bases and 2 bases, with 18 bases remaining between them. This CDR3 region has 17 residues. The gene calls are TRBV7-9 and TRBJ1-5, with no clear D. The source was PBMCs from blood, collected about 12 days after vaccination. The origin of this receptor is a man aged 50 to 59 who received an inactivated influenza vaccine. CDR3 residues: CASSWGTDTSGNQPQHF. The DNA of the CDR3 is TGTGCCAGCAGCTGGGGAACCGACACTAGTGGCAATCAGCCCCAGCATTTT.